This T cell receptor (beta chain) originates from a study of T cell repertoires in cytomegalovirus infection. Study summary: Public TCR beta signatures were indicative of both CMV infection and a matching HLA type.

MiXCR, applied by TCRdb to the reads, yields one record per CDR3 protein. This sample yields 150,000 to 200,000 distinct CDR3 sequences, of which around an eighth are seen a single time; about a quarter belongs to the top ten. Study results and caveats: Dominating the ex vivo response were TCR beta clonotypes that were CMV-specific and HLA-C-restricted.

This clonotype was seen a handful of times. The antigen remains undetermined. The germline V and J ends were trimmed by 3 bases and 2 bases, with 10 bases remaining between them. CDR3 length equals 15 residues. From germline, CDR1 is KGHSH and CDR2 LQKENI. The rearrangement uses TRBV18 and TRBJ1-4; D is ambiguous. The sequencing input was PBMCs. This receptor was taken from a human donor in good health (CMV status not recorded). Some clones in this sample may be carry-over from other donors' samples. The CDR3 sequence: CASSPEGSTNEKLFF. CDR3 nucleotides: TGTGCCAGCTCACCGGAGGGCTCGACTAATGAAAAACTGTTTTTT.